What follows are 32 T cell receptor beta chains derived from one specimen sequenced in a study of cytomegalovirus exposure and HLA in healthy donors. PCR primers comprised 60 Vbeta and 13 Jbeta primers. Some clones are missing from TCRdb's copy, which holds only in-frame ones; the method was immunoSEQ multiplex PCR. This sample's table has approximately 110,000 clones. Sequencing was done on a sample of PBMCs. These receptors originate from a man aged 35 to 55 in good health and CMV-seronegative.

As regards this clone: Different DNA sequences within this sample yield the same CDR3. The chain carries TRBV5-1 and TRBJ2-7, with a possible D match to TRBD2 (6 bases). The V gene lost 0 bases and the J gene lost 0 bases, with 7 bases spanning the gap. This CDR3 has 14 residues. Germline V gene sequence: CDR1 SGHRS, CDR2 YFSETQ. Written as DNA, the CDR3 is TGCGCCAGCAGCTTGGTCGGGGGCTCCTACGAGCAGTACTTC. Protein sequence: CASSLVGGSYEQYF.

The gene calls are TRBV28 and TRBJ2-7; D is perhaps TRBD1 (6 bases). The CDR3 sequence is 16 residues long. Between the trimmed V and J ends, which lost 1 base and 0 bases, there was a span of 13 bases. The germline gives CDR1 MDHEN, CDR2 SYDVKM. CDR3 nucleotide sequence: TGTGCCAGCAGTTTATACCTACAGGGAGTCTCCTACGAGCAGTACTTC. Protein product: CASSLYLQGVSYEQYF.

This chain uses TRBV20-1 with TRBJ2-5; D possibly corresponds to TRBD1 (7 bases). This CDR3 has 11 residues. V dropped 6 bases and J dropped 11 bases, with 16 bases sitting between them. Germline CDR1 and CDR2: DFQATT and SNEGSKA (reference sequence). The CDR3 spells CSAAGGQEQYF. The DNA of the CDR3 is TGCAGTGCGGCAGGGGGGCAGGAGCAGTACTTC.

The chain has TRBV30 and TRBJ1-1, with a possible D match to TRBD1 (5 bases). Germline lookup yields CDR1 GTSNPN and CDR2 SVGIG (reference sequence). The CDR3 loop spans 15 amino acids. Trimming shortened V by 3 bases and J by 1 base, and 15 bases separated the two germline ends. The CDR3 region is CAWSRDTQPNTEAFF. In nucleotides, the CDR3 is TGTGCCTGGAGCAGGGATACCCAACCGAACACTGAAGCTTTCTTT.

The chain couples TRBV6-5 to TRBJ2-1; TRBD1 might be the D (6 bases). The CDR3 is 14 amino acids. Germline values: CDR1 MNHEY, CDR2 SVGAGI. Trimming stripped 1 base from V and 4 bases from J, with 8 bases between. The CDR3 sequence: CASSYLGQYNEQFF. CDR3 nucleotides: TGTGCCAGCAGTTACTTAGGACAGTACAATGAGCAGTTCTTC.

The rearrangement uses TRBV10-3 and TRBJ2-1, with 10 positions matching TRBD2. V was pared by 7 bases and J by 10 bases, with 22 bases of the junction left unmatched. This CDR3 is 18 amino acids long. CDR1 and CDR2 (germline): ENHRY, SYGVKD. The CDR3 here is CAIKEGLARERAPGEQFF. In DNA form, the CDR3 reads TGTGCCATCAAGGAGGGACTAGCGCGAGAGAGGGCCCCGGGGGAGCAGTTCTTC.

This chain uses TRBV10-3 with TRBJ2-1; TRBD2 agrees at 9 bases. Per the germline V gene, CDR1 is ENHRY and CDR2 is SYGVKD. V was pared by 6 bases and J by 5 bases, with 26 bases of the junction left unmatched. The CDR3 is 21 amino acids. CDR3 loop: CAISPMGGSGSFNSWDNEQFF. CDR3 sequence (DNA): TGTGCCATCAGCCCGATGGGGGGTAGCGGGAGCTTTAACTCTTGGGACAATGAGCAGTTCTTC.

Regarding this clone: Other nucleotide sequences in the sample specify the same CDR3. The chain links TRBV29-1 to TRBJ1-1; D gene unclear. V lost 6 bases to trimming and J lost 0 bases, with 8 bases between them. From germline, CDR1 is SQVTM and CDR2 ANQGSEA. The CDR3 covers 12 residues. CDR3 DNA: TGCAGCGTCAGGCAGATGAACACTGAAGCTTTCTTT. Protein sequence: CSVRQMNTEAFF.

The V and J genes are TRBV6-6 and TRBJ1-2, with a possible D match to TRBD1 (5 bases). The CDR3 is 13 residues long. The germline gives CDR1 MNHNY, CDR2 SVGAGI (reference sequence). Trimming took 5 bases from V and 3 from J, leaving 10 bases between them. As DNA, the CDR3 is TGTGCCAGCAGTCGGGGGGGTGACTATGGCTACACCTTC. Translation: CASSRGGDYGYTF.

V usage is TRBV15 and J usage is TRBJ2-5, with D tentatively TRBD2 (5 bases). Germline-derived CDR1 and CDR2 are LNHNV and YYDKDF (reference sequence). The CDR3 has 14 amino acids. Trimming removed 0 bases at V and 6 bases at J, with 11 bases between. Here the CDR3 reads CATSRDRNGKTQYF. The CDR3 DNA reads TGTGCCACCAGCAGAGATCGGAACGGGAAGACCCAGTACTTC.

The chain couples TRBV7-2 to TRBJ2-7; tentative D call: TRBD2 (5 bases). V was clipped by 1 base and J by 0 bases, with 13 bases between them. This CDR3 is built from 16 residues. Germline CDR1 is SGHTA and CDR2 is FQGNSA. CDR3 coding DNA: TGTGCCAGCAGCTTAGGGGTCCAGCGGACCTCCTACGAGCAGTACTTC. It encodes CASSLGVQRTSYEQYF.

This chain connects TRBV9 to TRBJ2-3; possible D gene TRBD2, 6 bases. Germline CDR1 SGDLS, CDR2 YYNGEE. The V end lost 4 bases, the J end lost 6 bases, and 15 bases lay between the germline ends. The CDR3 spans 14 residues. CDR3 coding DNA: TGTGCCAGCAGCTCACGGGGGAACGGGGATACGCAGTATTTT. This encodes CASSSRGNGDTQYF.

The chain carries TRBV30 and TRBJ2-7, with 8 bases fitting TRBD1. Germline CDR1 is GTSNPN and CDR2 is SVGIG (reference sequence). Losses at the gene ends were 2 bases for V and 5 bases for J; bases not matched to a gene: 11. The CDR3 has 15 residues. CDR3 residues: CAWSIPRQGIHEQYF. For the CDR3, the DNA is TGTGCCTGGAGTATACCGAGACAGGGGATCCACGAGCAGTACTTC.

The rearrangement joins TRBV28 to TRBJ2-2; 8 bases map to TRBD1. V was pared by 3 bases and J by 5 bases, with 8 bases of the junction left unmatched. This CDR3 has 16 amino acids. Germline assignment: CDR1 MDHEN and CDR2 SYDVKM. Here the CDR3 DNA reads TGTGCCAGCAGTTTTCCCCAGGGGGCAGGGACCGGGGAGCTGTTTTTT. Its protein is CASSFPQGAGTGELFF.

This chain connects TRBV6-4 to TRBJ2-5; weak D call: TRBD1 (6 bases). Trimming pared 5 bases from V and 1 base from J, leaving 8 bases between. The CDR3 extends over 13 amino acids. Germline V gene data show CDR1 as MRHNA and CDR2 as SNTAGT. The CDR3 coding sequence is TGTGCCAGCAGTTGGACAGCCCAAGAGACCCAGTACTTC. It translates to CASSWTAQETQYF.

The V call is TRBV2, the J call TRBJ2-3, with 8 bases lining up with TRBD2. The junction had 9 bases not matched to a gene; V was cut back by 7 bases and J by 3 bases. The length of the CDR3 is 15 residues. Germline CDR1 is SNHLY and CDR2 is FYNNEI. Here the CDR3 reads CASMWREVGTDTQYF. CDR3 coding DNA: TGTGCCAGCATGTGGCGGGAGGTAGGGACAGATACGCAGTATTTT. The full variable domain, completed using reference TRBV2 and TRBJ2-3, is EPEVTQTPSHQVTQMGQEVILRCVPISNHLYFYWYRQILGQKVEFLVSFYNNEISEKSEIFDDQFSVERPDGSNFTLKIRSTKLEDSAMYFCASMWREVGTDTQYFGPGTRLTVL.

The CDR3 spells CASRTRGQGYEQYF. The CDR3 region has the DNA TGTGCCAGCAGGACGAGGGGACAGGGCTACGAGCAGTACTTC. The V call is TRBV7-8, the J call TRBJ2-7; 9 bases are shared with TRBD1. Germline assignment: CDR1 SGHVS and CDR2 FQNEAQ. This CDR3 region has 14 residues. Trimming cost V 6 bases and J 3 bases; bases outside gene matches: 6. The variable domain in full, with the rest retrieved from reference TRBV7-8 and TRBJ2-7, is GAGVSQSPRYKVAKRGQDVALRCDPISGHVSLFWYQQALGQGPEFLTYFQNEAQLDKSGLPSDRFFAERPEGSVSTLKIQRTQQEDSAVYLCASRTRGQGYEQYFGPGTRLTVT.

The rearrangement joins TRBV5-6 to TRBJ2-7; maybe TRBD2 (7 bases). The CDR3 is 15 amino acids. CDR1 SGHDT and CDR2 YYEEEE come from the germline V gene. Trimming took off 4 bases at V and 6 bases at J, with 20 bases between the two ends. This CDR3 is CASSNGGLVVGEQYF. The CDR3 nucleotides read TGTGCCAGCAGCAACGGGGGGCTAGTGGTAGGCGAGCAGTACTTC.

The chain employs TRBV5-5 and TRBJ2-5; TRBD2 is a possible D gene (5 bases). The V and J ends lost 0 bases and 5 bases respectively, with 8 bases between them. This CDR3 spans 13 amino acids. Germline lookup yields CDR1 SGHKS and CDR2 YYEKEE (reference sequence). CDR3 sequence (DNA): TGTGCCAGCAGCTTGGGAGGGATGGAGACCCAGTACTTC. Translation: CASSLGGMETQYF.

About this clone itself: Other DNA sequences in this specimen translate into the identical CDR3. The chain is built from TRBV27 and TRBJ1-5; TRBD1 is a possible D gene (6 bases). Trimming took off 5 bases at V and 7 bases at J, with 15 bases between the two ends. CDR1 and CDR2 (germline): MNHEY, SMNVEV (reference sequence). The CDR3 contains 14 residues. CDR3 coding DNA: TGTGCCAGCAGTGGGGGGGCAGGCTACCAGCCCCAGCATTTT. Its protein product is CASSGGAGYQPQHF.

This chain links TRBV19 with TRBJ1-3, with no clear D. The V gene lost 3 bases and the J gene lost 2 bases, with 8 bases spanning the gap. The CDR3 totals 14 residues. Germline V gives CDR1 LNHDA, CDR2 SQIVND (reference sequence). CDR3 in DNA: TGTGCCAGTAGTATGCAGCAGGCTGGAAACACCATATATTTT. It yields the protein CASSMQQAGNTIYF.

For this clone: Other DNA sequences in this sample translate to the same CDR3. The rearrangement links TRBV7-9 to TRBJ1-4; 7 bases align to TRBD1. The CDR3 totals 14 residues. Trimming at V came to 4 bases and at J to 5 bases, leaving 4 bases not matched to a gene. Germline CDR1 SEHNR, CDR2 FQNEAQ (reference sequence). The CDR3 region is CASSSGQPNEKLFF. The CDR3 bases are TGTGCCAGCAGCTCGGGACAGCCCAATGAAAAACTGTTTTTT.

This chain connects TRBV5-1 to TRBJ2-5, with D possibly being TRBD1 (6 bases). Germline values: CDR1 SGHRS, CDR2 YFSETQ. Trimming left V 0 bases short and J 3 bases short, with 12 bases between. This CDR3 has 15 residues. The CDR3 nucleotides are TGCGCCAGCAGCTTGGCCGGCACAGGGAAAGAGACCCAGTACTTC. It is translated as CASSLAGTGKETQYF.

The chain is built from TRBV30 and TRBJ1-5; possible D gene TRBD1, 5 bases. The CDR3 spans 16 residues. V was pared by 1 base and J by 2 bases, with 15 bases between. Germline CDR1 reads GTSNPN; CDR2 reads SVGIG (reference sequence). CDR3 DNA: TGTGCCTGGAGTGCTCCCGAGGGACTCGGCAATCAGCCCCAGCATTTT. Its translation: CAWSAPEGLGNQPQHF.

This chain joins TRBV9 and TRBJ2-2, with a weak D call TRBD1 (5 bases). Trimming shortened V by 4 bases and J by 6 bases, and 16 bases separated the two germline ends. Germline assignment: CDR1 SGDLS and CDR2 YYNGEE. The CDR3 consists of 15 residues. The CDR3 bases are TGTGCCAGCAGCAATGACAGACCGATTCCCGGGGAGCTGTTTTTT. Its protein product is CASSNDRPIPGELFF. The full variable domain, its missing parts supplied by reference TRBV9 and TRBJ2-2, is DSGVTQTPKHLITATGQRVTLRCSPRSGDLSVYWYQQSLDQGLQFLIQYYNGEERAKGNILERFSAQQFPDLHSELNLSSLELGDSALYFCASSNDRPIPGELFFGEGSRLTVL.

The chain links TRBV5-6 to TRBJ2-5; a possible D gene is TRBD2 (5 bases). Germline V gene sequence: CDR1 SGHDT, CDR2 YYEEEE. This CDR3 comprises 14 residues. V lost 2 bases and J lost 5, with 13 bases in between. CDR3 bases: TGTGCCAGCAGCTTACTACCGGGGATGGAGACCCAGTACTTC. The encoded protein is CASSLLPGMETQYF.

The rearrangement links TRBV10-3 to TRBJ1-5; 10 bases are a match to TRBD1. V was clipped by 5 bases and J by 4 bases; unmatched bases: 2. The length of the CDR3 is 14 residues. CDR1 and CDR2 from the germline V gene are ENHRY and SYGVKD. The CDR3 here is CAISMDRGNQPQHF. CDR3 DNA sequence: TGTGCCATCAGTATGGACAGGGGGAATCAGCCCCAGCATTTT.

The genes are TRBV6-6 and TRBJ2-7; possibly TRBD1 for D (6 bases). V was shortened by 6 bases and J by 3 bases, with 9 bases between the two germline ends. The CDR3 sequence is 12 residues long. Germline V gene lookup returns CDR1 MNHNY and CDR2 SVGAGI (reference sequence). The CDR3 is CASRRDNYEQYF. In DNA, the CDR3 is TGTGCCAGCAGACGGGACAACTACGAGCAGTACTTC.

The rearrangement links TRBV14 to TRBJ2-4; a weak D match, TRBD1 (5 bases). CDR3 size: 16 residues. Germline assignment: CDR1 SGHDN and CDR2 FVKESK. Trimming shortened V by 0 bases and J by 7 bases, and 16 bases separated the two germline ends. CDR3 in DNA: TGTGCCAGCAGCCAAGATCGTGGGGCCGTATCTAACATTCAGTACTTC. Protein product: CASSQDRGAVSNIQYF.

The chain couples TRBV11-3 to TRBJ2-7; D might be TRBD2 (5 bases). V was cut by 5 bases and J by 3 bases, with 14 bases left in between. Germline V gene lookup returns CDR1 SGHNT and CDR2 YENEEA. This CDR3 comprises 14 residues. The chain's CDR3 is CASSPTGDSYEQYF. The CDR3, as DNA: TGTGCCAGCAGCCCTACCGGGGATAGCTACGAGCAGTACTTC.

The chain has TRBV29-1 and TRBJ1-4; 7 bases match TRBD1. This CDR3 contains 14 residues. Germline-derived CDR1 and CDR2 are SQVTM and ANQGSEA. The J segment lost 3 bases and the V segment lost 3 bases, leaving 4 bases of the junction unmatched. The DNA for the CDR3 is TGCAGCGTTGAGTCCGGGACAGCTAATGAAAAACTGTTTTTT. This gives the protein CSVESGTANEKLFF. Full variable domain (outside the CDR3, taken from reference TRBV29-1 and TRBJ1-4): SAVISQKPSRDICQRGTSLTIQCQVDSQVTMMFWYRQQPGQSLTLIATANQGSEATYESGFVIDKFPISRPNLTFSTLTVSNMSPEDSSIYLCSVESGTANEKLFFGSGTQLSVL.

The chain carries TRBV9 and TRBJ1-1, with 8 bases identical to TRBD1. CDR3 length equals 17 residues. V shed 0 bases and J 10 bases; nucleotides not matched to a gene: 17. In germline, CDR1 is SGDLS, CDR2 YYNGEE. CDR3: CASSVAKPRQGIIGAFF. DNA of the CDR3: TGTGCCAGCAGCGTAGCTAAGCCCCGACAGGGGATTATCGGAGCTTTCTTT.